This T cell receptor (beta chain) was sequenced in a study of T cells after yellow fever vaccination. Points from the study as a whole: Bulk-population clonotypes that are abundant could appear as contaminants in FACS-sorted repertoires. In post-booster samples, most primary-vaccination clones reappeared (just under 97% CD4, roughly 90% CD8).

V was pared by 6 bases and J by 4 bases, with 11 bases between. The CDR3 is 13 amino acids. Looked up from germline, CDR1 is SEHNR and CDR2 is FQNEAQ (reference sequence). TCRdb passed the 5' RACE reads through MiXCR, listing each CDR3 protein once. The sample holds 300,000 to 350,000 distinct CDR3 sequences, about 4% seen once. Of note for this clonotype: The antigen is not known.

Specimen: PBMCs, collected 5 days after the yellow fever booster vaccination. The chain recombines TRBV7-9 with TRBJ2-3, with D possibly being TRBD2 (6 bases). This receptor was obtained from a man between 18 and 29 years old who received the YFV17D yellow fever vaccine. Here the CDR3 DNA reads TGTGCCAGCAGGCGGGGCGGTGCAGATACGCAGTATTTT. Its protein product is CASRRGGADTQYF.